This T cell receptor beta chain was sequenced for a study of blood T cell repertoires in COVID-19. Original processing methods: Amplifying reference gene primers gave estimates of nucleated cell counts. The data were produced by immunoSEQ multiplex PCR, yet TCRdb's version contains in-frame clones alone and is incomplete. Clone size and V and J calls were adopted from that table, with D and trimming inferred from the DNA. Among about 76,000 clones listed, about 88% were seen once. With 7 bases clipped from V and 4 bases from J, the junction kept 17 bases outside the gene matches. The CDR3 loop spans 17 amino acids. Germline assignment: CDR1 MDHEN and CDR2 SYDVKM.

The source material was peripheral blood. The clonotype originates from a man aged 60 to 69 with COVID-19, enrolled during active disease. This chain joins TRBV28 and TRBJ1-1; 8 bases map to TRBD1. The CDR3 region is CASTLGGAGGPITEAFF. The CDR3 DNA sequence: TGTGCCAGCACCCTAGGGGGGGCAGGGGGCCCGATCACTGAAGCTTTCTTT.